Listed here are 16 T cell receptor beta chains from one sample, sequenced in a study of radiotherapy plus CTLA-4 blockade in lung cancer. This table comes from immunoSEQ multiplex PCR, and its TCRdb copy is limited to in-frame clones, with some not included. This sample has around 65,000 clones, with 77% found just once. This specimen was peripheral blood, taken from a patient treated with radiotherapy plus ipilimumab. The receptors originated from a human donor with non-small cell lung cancer who had a complete response to radiotherapy plus ipilimumab.

The chain is built from TRBV5-6 and TRBJ2-5; 10 bases are a match to TRBD1. After removal of 4 bases from V and 4 bases from J, the junction contained 4 bases not matched to a gene. Germline V lookup: CDR1 SGHDT, CDR2 YYEEEE. The CDR3 extends over 14 amino acids. CDR3 amino acids: CASSQTGGVETQYF. The CDR3 DNA reads TGTGCCAGCAGCCAGACAGGGGGCGTAGAGACCCAGTACTTC.

The rearrangement links TRBV7-7 to TRBJ2-7; weak D call: TRBD1 (5 bases). Per germline, CDR1 SSHAT and CDR2 FNYEAQ (reference sequence). The CDR3 has 13 amino acids. CDR3: CASSNYHRYSQYV. As DNA, the CDR3 is TGTGCTAGCAGCAACTACCACAGGTATTCGCAGTACGTC.

This chain links TRBV6-1 with TRBJ2-3; D not resolved. This CDR3 comprises 16 residues. Per the germline V gene, CDR1 is MNHNS and CDR2 is SASEGT. The V gene lost 0 bases and the J gene lost 2 bases, with 12 bases spanning the gap. The CDR3 DNA follows: TGTGCCAGCAGTGAAGCGTTCAGACTGTACACAGATACGCAGTATTTT. Amino acids: CASSEAFRLYTDTQYF.

V is TRBV5-1 and J is TRBJ1-4; the match to TRBD1 covers 7 bases. V dropped 7 bases and J dropped 5; count of bases not matched to a gene: 11. The CDR3 extends over 15 amino acids. The germline V gene encodes CDR1 SGHRS and CDR2 YFSETQ. CDR3 nucleotides: TGCGCCAGCGCGTCCACGGGACAGTTAAATGAAAAACTGTTTTTT. Its protein is CASASTGQLNEKLFF.

The chain employs TRBV7-2 and TRBJ1-6; 7 nucleotides line up with TRBD1. In germline, CDR1 is SGHTA, CDR2 FQGNSA. The CDR3 length is 16 residues. V gave up 7 bases and J gave up 7 bases; unmatched junction bases: 13. The CDR3 loop reads CASKIQIGTENSPLHF. CDR3 in DNA: TGTGCCAGCAAGATACAAATCGGGACAGAGAATTCACCCCTCCACTTT.

With respect to this clone: The sample contains more than one DNA sequence encoding this CDR3. The chain carries TRBV10-3 and TRBJ1-2; D is unresolved. Trimming removed 3 bases from V and 6 bases from J, with 14 bases in between. Per the germline V gene, CDR1 is ENHRY and CDR2 is SYGVKD. This CDR3 comprises 14 residues. CDR3 nucleotides: TGTGCCATCAGTGATTCGACTGACTGGAATGGCTACACCTTC. Amino acid sequence: CAISDSTDWNGYTF.

The gene calls are TRBV7-9 and TRBJ2-7; TRBD1 aligns across 9 bases. The CDR3 totals 16 residues. The J segment lost 6 bases and the V segment lost 1 base, leaving 10 bases of the junction unmatched. Per germline, CDR1 SEHNR and CDR2 FQNEAQ (reference sequence). CDR3 region: CASSLGAGTGPGEQYF. Written as DNA, the CDR3 is TGTGCCAGCAGCTTAGGGGCCGGGACAGGGCCTGGCGAGCAGTACTTC. The variable domain in full, completed from reference TRBV7-9 and TRBJ2-7, reads DTGVSQNPRHKITKRGQNVTFRCDPISEHNRLYWYRQTLGQGPEFLTYFQNEAQLEKSRLLSDRFSAERPKGSFSTLEIQRTEQGDSAMYLCASSLGAGTGPGEQYFGPGTRLTVT.

The rearrangement joins TRBV11-2 to TRBJ1-1; D is undetermined. The CDR3 contains 13 residues. Trimming left V 1 base short and J 0 bases short, with 3 bases between. Germline values: CDR1 SGHAT, CDR2 FQNNGV. The DNA for the CDR3 is TGTGCCAGCAGCTTAGCTATGAACACTGAAGCTTTCTTT. Translating it yields CASSLAMNTEAFF.

The chain carries TRBV4-3 and TRBJ2-7; 10 bases align to TRBD1. The germline V gene has CDR1 LGHNA and CDR2 YSLEER. The trim removed 2 bases at V and 5 bases at J, leaving 9 bases unmatched. This CDR3 contains 16 residues. The CDR3 is CASSQTGQGIGNEQYF. The CDR3 nucleotides are TGCGCCAGCAGCCAAACGGGACAGGGGATCGGCAACGAGCAGTACTTC.

This chain uses TRBV11-2 with TRBJ2-1, with D perhaps matching TRBD1 (5 bases). Per the germline V gene, CDR1 is SGHAT and CDR2 is FQNNGV. With 0 bases removed from V and 0 bases from J, the gap between germline ends came to 12 bases. The CDR3 length is 17 residues. CDR3 residues: CASSLDTNRPSYNEQFF. CDR3 nucleotides: TGTGCCAGCAGCTTAGATACCAACAGGCCCTCCTACAATGAGCAGTTCTTC.

The V gene is TRBV5-1, the J gene TRBJ2-1; 8 nucleotides align to TRBD1. With V trimmed by 4 bases and J by 0 bases, 15 bases remained unmatched. Germline CDR1 reads SGHRS; CDR2 reads YFSETQ. This CDR3 region has 19 residues. CDR3 residues: CASSPGAGGFYSSYNEQFF. The CDR3, as DNA: TGCGCCAGCAGCCCTGGAGCAGGGGGCTTCTATAGCTCCTACAATGAGCAGTTCTTC.

The V and J genes are TRBV6-6 and TRBJ2-7, with a weak D call TRBD1 (6 bases). CDR3 length equals 14 residues. CDR1 is MNHNY, CDR2 SVGAGI, per germline (reference sequence). V gave up 4 bases and J gave up 2 bases, with 12 bases separating them. CDR3 in amino acids: CASSSTWTAYEQYF. The CDR3 coding sequence is TGTGCCAGCAGTTCCACCTGGACAGCCTACGAGCAGTACTTC.

This rearrangement joins TRBV21-1 to TRBJ2-3; the tabulated D call, TRBD1, remains unverified against the DNA. TRBV21-1 is a documented pseudogene. The CDR3 sequence is 13 residues long. CDR3 in DNA: TGTCCAGGGATGGGATGTAGCACAGATACGCAGTATTTT. It specifies CPGMGCSTDTQYF.

There are a few counts of this clone. V gene TRBV7-9 combines with J gene TRBJ2-1, with D unclear. The CDR3 has 12 residues. V was cut by 5 bases and J by 9 bases, with 11 bases left in between. The germline CDR1 and CDR2 sequences are SEHNR and FQNEAQ (reference sequence). CDR3 amino acids: CASSDRWTEQFF. The CDR3 DNA follows: TGTGCCAGCAGCGATCGGTGGACTGAGCAGTTCTTC.

This chain joins TRBV5-6 and TRBJ2-5, with 11 bases that match TRBD1. Germline CDR1 is SGHDT and CDR2 is YYEEEE. The length of the CDR3 is 15 residues. The V segment lost 3 bases and the J segment 4 bases; nucleotides outside the gene matches: 5. CDR3 DNA: TGTGCCAGCAGCTCCTCCGGGACAGGGGGAGAGACCCAGTACTTC. Translation gives CASSSSGTGGETQYF. The entire variable domain, with the rest obtained from reference TRBV5-6 and TRBJ2-5, is as follows: DAGVTQSPTHLIKTRGQQVTLRCSPKSGHDTVSWYQQALGQGPQFIFQYYEEEERQRGNFPDRFSGHQFPNYSSELNVNALLLGDSALYLCASSSSGTGGETQYFGPGTRLLVL.

This clone came up once. The chain combines TRBV6-5 with TRBJ1-1; D may be TRBD1 (6 bases). The CDR3 is 13 amino acids. The V end was cut by 7 bases, the J end by 5 bases, with 14 bases between. Germline CDR1 MNHEY, CDR2 SVGAGI. CDR3 residues: CASKGGKGTEAFF. In nucleotides, the CDR3 is TGTGCCAGCAAAGGGGGAAAAGGAACTGAAGCTTTCTTT.